What follows are 25 T cell receptor beta chains derived from one specimen sequenced in a study of graft-versus-host responses after intestinal transplantation. The antigens of these receptors remain unknown. Sequenced by immunoSEQ multiplex PCR; TCRdb stores in-frame clones only, minus some. The sample consists of 99,000 or so clones, 80% to 95% of them appearing once. Sample: unstimulated CD8+ T cells sorted from spleen or lymph node cells, taken before transplant. The receptors were gathered from a human donor who was the organ donor for an intestinal transplant.

The V gene is TRBV7-2, the J gene TRBJ2-4; D is perhaps TRBD2 (6 bases). V shed 5 bases and J shed 5 bases, with 22 bases lying between them. Per germline, CDR1 SGHTA and CDR2 FQGNSA. This CDR3 comprises 17 residues. The CDR3, as DNA: TGTGCCAGCAGCCAAGACCTTAGCGGCCCCACCCAAAACATTCAGTACTTC. This sequence encodes CASSQDLSGPTQNIQYF.

This clone showed up just once. The chain couples TRBV10-1 to TRBJ2-7, with D possibly matching TRBD2 (6 bases). CDR3 length: 13 amino acids. Germline V gene sequence: CDR1 WNHNN, CDR2 SYGVQD (reference sequence). V lost 6 bases to trimming and J lost 2 bases, with 11 bases between them. In nucleotides, the CDR3 is TGCGCCAGCAGCCCCGGCGGGGCCTACGAGCAGTACTTC. It yields the protein CASSPGGAYEQYF.

In its sample, this clone was seen once. Here the CDR3 DNA reads TGTGCCAGCAGCTTATTTGGGACTAGCGGGGTCAATGAGCAGTTCTTC. Encoded protein: CASSLFGTSGVNEQFF. The V and J genes are TRBV11-3 and TRBJ2-1; 13 bases agree with TRBD2. V lost 2 bases and J lost 6; bases outside the gene matches: 4. This CDR3 is built from 16 residues. Germline CDR1 and CDR2: SGHNT and YENEEA.

The rearrangement uses TRBV30 and TRBJ1-2; TRBD1 aligns across 12 bases. This CDR3 spans 17 amino acids. Germline CDR1 and CDR2: GTSNPN and SVGIG (reference sequence). V was clipped by 0 bases and J by 8 bases; unmatched bases: 13. Here the CDR3 DNA reads TGTGCCTGGAGTGTACGAGGGACAGGGGGCCCTTTTTGGGGCTACACCTTC. Protein product: CAWSVRGTGGPFWGYTF.

The chain has TRBV4-1 and TRBJ1-1; D uncertain. The ends were cut back, 7 bases at V and 7 bases at J, with 22 bases in the middle. The CDR3 spans 15 residues. From germline, CDR1 is MGHRA and CDR2 YSYEKL. Here the CDR3 DNA reads TGCGCCAGCACCCGAGGTCAGAGTATCGCGGTTGAAGCTTTCTTT. Its translation: CASTRGQSIAVEAFF.

The chain combines TRBV10-2 with TRBJ2-7, with 11 bases fitting TRBD2. The J segment lost 2 bases and the V segment lost 2 bases, leaving 5 bases of the junction unmatched. Germline lookup yields CDR1 WSHSY and CDR2 SAAADI. The CDR3 length is 16 residues. CDR3 nucleotides: TGCGCCAGCAGTGAGGCAGGACTAGCGGGCGCCTACGAGCAGTACTTC. This sequence encodes CASSEAGLAGAYEQYF.

The chain has TRBV29-1 and TRBJ2-2; 11 bases match TRBD2. With V trimmed by 1 base and J by 6 bases, 7 bases remained unmatched. The CDR3 extends over 16 amino acids. Germline V gene sequence: CDR1 SQVTM, CDR2 ANQGSEA. Here the CDR3 reads CSVEGTSGGGSGELFF. CDR3 in DNA: TGCAGCGTTGAAGGTACTAGCGGGGGAGGTTCCGGGGAGCTGTTTTTT.

This chain joins TRBV9 and TRBJ2-3; 16 bases are a match to TRBD2. Germline V lookup: CDR1 SGDLS, CDR2 YYNGEE. The V segment lost 3 bases and the J segment 8 bases; nucleotides outside the gene matches: 6. This CDR3 contains 16 residues. CDR3 DNA: TGTGCCAGCAGCGAACCGGGACTAGCGGGGGGGGGTACGCAGTATTTT. This encodes CASSEPGLAGGGTQYF.

The rearrangement joins TRBV30 to TRBJ1-6; no clear D. This CDR3 region has 14 residues. V was trimmed by 0 bases and J by 9 bases, leaving 12 bases between them. The germline V gene has CDR1 GTSNPN and CDR2 SVGIG (reference sequence). CDR3 sequence reads: CAWSVYGLSSPLHF. DNA for the CDR3: TGTGCCTGGAGTGTATACGGGTTAAGTTCACCCCTCCACTTT.

This sequence joins TRBV15 and TRBJ2-1; 15 bases are shared with TRBD2. V gave up 5 bases and J gave up 6 bases; unmatched junction bases: 2. The germline gives CDR1 LNHNV, CDR2 YYDKDF (reference sequence). This CDR3 comprises 15 residues. The CDR3 nucleotides read TGTGCCACCAGCGGACTAGCGGGAGGGGTCAATGAGCAGTTCTTC. Residues: CATSGLAGGVNEQFF.

The J gene is TRBJ2-7, the V gene TRBV5-1; the D gene is possibly TRBD2 (5 bases). Germline V gene data show CDR1 as SGHRS and CDR2 as YFSETQ. V was pared by 0 bases and J by 3 bases, with 10 bases between. The CDR3 has 14 residues. CDR3 nucleotide sequence: TGCGCCAGCAGCTTGGCCCCGGGAAACTACGAGCAGTACTTC. Amino acid sequence: CASSLAPGNYEQYF.

Remarks on this clone: A read error may produce the germline difference seen at one junction end. The chain couples TRBV11-2 to TRBJ2-7; 7 nucleotides align to TRBD1. The germline gives CDR1 SGHAT, CDR2 FQNNGV. This CDR3 is 12 amino acids long. The CDR3 nucleotides are TGTGCCAGCAGCTTAGGACCGGGGACAGCCAACTTC. Translating it yields CASSLGPGTANF.

The chain couples TRBV5-1 to TRBJ2-7, with a possible D match to TRBD2 (5 bases). Germline CDR1 reads SGHRS; CDR2 reads YFSETQ. The CDR3 length is 13 residues. Trimming shortened V by 5 bases and J by 4 bases, and 13 bases separated the two germline ends. CDR3 nucleotide sequence: TGCGCCAGCAGTTCCCCCGAGGGATACGAGCAGTACTTC. Its translation is CASSSPEGYEQYF.

V gene TRBV18 combines with J gene TRBJ2-5; TRBD2 matches at 10 bases. CDR1 KGHSH and CDR2 LQKENI come from the germline V gene. This CDR3 contains 16 residues. The J segment lost 2 bases and the V segment lost 0 bases, leaving 3 bases of the junction unmatched. The DNA for the CDR3 is TGTGCCAGCTCACCACCGAGAGCGGGAGGGCAAGAGACCCAGTACTTC. Its translation is CASSPPRAGGQETQYF.

This chain connects TRBV27 to TRBJ1-2; TRBD1 aligns across 10 bases. Germline CDR1 and CDR2: MNHEY and SMNVEV (reference sequence). The CDR3 is 15 residues long. The V and J ends lost 1 base and 2 bases, in that order; junction bases with no gene match: 1. The CDR3 loop reads CASSLWGQGNYGYTF. As DNA, the CDR3 is TGTGCCAGCAGTTTATGGGGACAGGGGAACTATGGCTACACCTTC.

The genes are TRBV15 and TRBJ2-3, with D tentatively TRBD1 (6 bases). This CDR3 spans 17 amino acids. From germline, CDR1 is LNHNV and CDR2 YYDKDF (reference sequence). Between the trimmed V and J ends, which lost 0 bases and 9 bases, there was a span of 22 bases. DNA for the CDR3: TGTGCCACCAGCAGAGACAAAACCATTCCACAGGGAATCACGCAGTATTTT. Protein product: CATSRDKTIPQGITQYF. The whole variable domain, remainder taken from reference TRBV15 and TRBJ2-3, is DAMVIQNPRYQVTQFGKPVTLSCSQTLNHNVMYWYQQKSSQAPKLLFHYYDKDFNNEADTPDNFQSRRPNTSFCFLDIRSPGLGDTAMYLCATSRDKTIPQGITQYFGPGTRLTVL.

V usage is TRBV10-2 and J usage is TRBJ2-1, with 11 bases lining up with TRBD1. Germline CDR1 and CDR2: WSHSY and SAAADI. This CDR3 has 20 residues. Trimming at V came to 7 bases and at J to 0 bases, leaving 17 bases not matched to a gene. This CDR3 reads CASTLKTGQGVEGSYNEQFF. Written as DNA, the CDR3 is TGCGCCAGCACCCTTAAAACGGGACAGGGGGTCGAGGGCTCCTACAATGAGCAGTTCTTC.

Worth noting for this clone: At the DNA level, this CDR3 is encoded by other sequences in the same sample as well. The CDR3: CASSWTGVTSYEQYF. The CDR3 region has the DNA TGCGCCAGCAGCTGGACAGGGGTGACCTCCTACGAGCAGTACTTC. The rearrangement joins TRBV10-2 to TRBJ2-7; 9 nucleotides match TRBD1. Trimming at V came to 6 bases and at J to 0 bases, leaving 6 bases not matched to a gene. CDR1 is WSHSY and CDR2 is SAAADI in the germline V gene. CDR3 length equals 15 residues.

V and J are TRBV20-1 and TRBJ2-1; tentatively, D is TRBD2 (6 bases). The CDR3 is made up of 11 amino acids. Germline loops: CDR1 DFQATT, CDR2 SNEGSKA (reference sequence). V was trimmed by 3 bases and J by 10 bases, leaving 10 bases between them. CDR3 residues: CSASPSVEQFF. CDR3 bases: TGCAGTGCTAGCCCTAGCGTCGAGCAGTTCTTC.

The chain carries TRBV6-5 and TRBJ1-4, with D possibly matching TRBD1 (6 bases). CDR3 length equals 15 residues. V lost 2 bases and J 5 bases, leaving 12 bases between the germline ends. Germline lookup yields CDR1 MNHEY and CDR2 SVGAGI. CDR3 region: CASSYHTDSNEKLFF. CDR3 nucleotides: TGTGCCAGCAGTTACCATACGGACAGCAATGAAAAACTGTTTTTT.

The V and J genes are TRBV27 and TRBJ2-7; D remains ambiguous. CDR1 and CDR2 (germline): MNHEY, SMNVEV (reference sequence). The CDR3 contains 11 residues. The V gene lost 7 bases and the J gene lost 3 bases, with 7 bases spanning the gap. The CDR3 protein is CASKNSYEQYF. Here the CDR3 DNA reads TGTGCCAGCAAAAACAGCTACGAGCAGTACTTC.

The V and J genes are TRBV29-1 and TRBJ1-2; 9 bases are shared with TRBD1. The germline gives CDR1 SQVTM, CDR2 ANQGSEA. The CDR3 runs 13 residues. With 4 bases clipped from V and 8 bases from J, the junction kept 8 bases outside the gene matches. The CDR3 nucleotides read TGCAGCGTTGCCGGGACAGGGTCAGACGGCTACACCTTC. Amino acid sequence: CSVAGTGSDGYTF.

The chain carries TRBV6-5 and TRBJ2-7; 13 bases align to TRBD2. V lost 6 bases to trimming and J lost 6 bases; unmatched junction nucleotides: 8. This CDR3 has 15 residues. Looked up from germline, CDR1 is MNHEY and CDR2 is SVGAGI. DNA for the CDR3: TGTGCCAGCAGCAGGACTAGCGGGAGAACTGCCGAGCAGTACTTC. It is translated as CASSRTSGRTAEQYF.

The chain joins TRBV6-1 to TRBJ1-5; D is ambiguous. Germline V lookup: CDR1 MNHNS, CDR2 SASEGT. The V gene lost 5 bases and the J gene lost 0 bases, with 8 bases spanning the gap. The CDR3 is 14 residues long. This CDR3 reads CASSPLISNQPQHF. The CDR3 bases are TGTGCCAGCAGTCCACTAATTAGCAATCAGCCCCAGCATTTT.

V usage is TRBV7-8 and J usage is TRBJ2-7, with 8 bases matching TRBD1. V was clipped by 3 bases and J by 0 bases; unmatched bases: 7. CDR1 is SGHVS and CDR2 is FQNEAQ in the germline V gene. This CDR3 has 16 amino acids. The CDR3 protein is CASSLTGALYSYEQYF. The CDR3 DNA sequence: TGTGCCAGCAGCTTGACAGGGGCCTTATACTCCTACGAGCAGTACTTC.